The sequence of this TCR beta chain was determined in a study of OX40 agonist ivuxolimab in advanced cancers. Study-level information: Patient treatment consisted of intravenous ivuxolimab administration every 2 weeks at 0.01 to 10 mg/kg. Previous treatment with anti-PD-1, anti-PD-L1 or anti-CTLA-4 therapy was allowed; over 35% had received some. Study results and caveats: CD4+ and CD8+ T cells in blood underwent clonal expansion by week 6 at 0.1 to 3.0 mg/kg. More expanded clones were found, on average, in CD8+ than in CD4+ T cells.

Comments on this clone: Its matching antigen is unknown.

V was trimmed by 3 bases and J by 3 bases, leaving 8 bases between them. Germline assignment: CDR1 PRHDT and CDR2 FYEKMQ (reference sequence). The CDR3 is 13 residues long. Profiling relied on immunoSEQ multiplex PCR, and the TCRdb table lists in-frame clones only, not all of them. Among roughly 77,000 clones listed, around 93% were seen once. This TCR came from an adult with an advanced solid tumor such as melanoma, head and neck, liver or kidney cancer. The J gene is TRBJ2-5, the V gene TRBV13; D may be TRBD2 (6 bases). This sample comprised CD4+ or CD8+ T cells sorted from blood, obtained in a trial of the OX40 agonist ivuxolimab. CDR3 sequence: CASSFGTEETQYF. For the CDR3, the DNA is TGTGCCAGCAGCTTCGGGACTGAAGAGACCCAGTACTTC.